The T cell receptor (beta chain) described here comes from a study of cytomegalovirus exposure and HLA in healthy donors. Study-wide background: In a later analysis, the approximately 120 validation repertoires were reported to have used the same platform as the 666 first-cohort repertoires.

The assay was immunoSEQ multiplex PCR, and TCRdb's table has in-frame clones only and misses some. This table holds approximately 270,000 clones, about 86% found once. With 0 bases removed from V and 5 bases from J, the gap between germline ends came to 16 bases. The CDR3 extends over 16 amino acids. The study, taken as a whole, reports: Three chains linked to CMV were shown in vitro to be specific for CMV antigens. Reportedly, cytomegalovirus status was diagnosed with high sensitivity and specificity.

Notes on this clone: Its antigen is as yet unknown.

Donors came from a validation cohort of over a hundred subjects, distinct from the first 666-subject cohort. The clonotype was recovered from a woman between 18 and 30 years old in good health and CMV-seronegative. The J gene is TRBJ1-2, the V gene TRBV23-1, with D maybe TRBD1 (6 bases). TRBV23-1 is an open reading frame, and its role is uncertain. The sample consisted of PBMCs. CDR3 loop: CASSQSVRGGGYGYTF. CDR3 sequence (DNA): TGCGCCAGCAGTCAATCGGTCAGGGGCGGGGGTTATGGCTACACCTTC.